This TCR beta chain comes out of a study of early T cells in non-severe SARS-CoV-2 infection. This clonotype has more than one count but fewer than ten. No antigen is known for it. The TCR library protocol attached unique molecular identifiers to the individual cDNA molecules. MiXCR, applied by TCRdb to the 5' RACE reads, yields one record per CDR3 protein. The table shows about 35,000 distinct CDR3 sequences, with around 5% occurring only once. Germline V CDR1 and CDR2: SEHNR, FQNEAQ (reference sequence). The CDR3 consists of 15 residues. V was cut by 2 bases and J by 3 bases, with 13 bases left in between. General study points: Clonotype matching in VDJdb favored anti-spike CD8 responses and did not capture private and CD4 specificities.

The specimen sequenced was whole blood. The chain carries TRBV7-9 and TRBJ1-1, with D maybe TRBD1 (5 bases). The sequence came from an adult who was a healthcare worker with PCR-confirmed SARS-CoV-2 infection or an uninfected control (not recorded which). The CDR3 DNA follows: TGTGCCAGCAGCTTAATCCCCGACAGATACACTGAAGCTTTCTTT. Protein sequence: CASSLIPDRYTEAFF.